This TCR beta chain was sequenced during a study of blood T cell repertoires in COVID-19. Study-wide background: The samples span acute and convalescent COVID-19 from the United States, Italy and Spain. From T cells, B-cell-depleted T cells, or PBMCs came the material, which was cDNA or gDNA.

Looked up from germline, CDR1 is SGHRS and CDR2 is YFSETQ. The CDR3 is 16 amino acids. V was pared by 5 bases and J by 4 bases, with 20 bases between. Original handling: Nucleated cell counts were estimated from reference gene primer amplification. Measured with immunoSEQ multiplex PCR; TCRdb has only the in-frame clones, and not every one. From that table come the V and J calls and clone size; the DNA was used to work out D and trimming. The sample contains 200,000 to 300,000 clones, over 70% of which appear only once. The source is an elderly woman with acute or convalescent COVID-19. This chain uses TRBV5-1 with TRBJ2-3; D may be TRBD2 (6 bases). Sequenced: peripheral blood. The CDR3: CASRQNSGGGADTQYF. CDR3 DNA: TGCGCCAGCAGACAAAATAGCGGAGGAGGGGCAGATACGCAGTATTTT.